This is a list of T cell receptor beta chains from one sample in a study of blood T cell repertoires in COVID-19. This table comes from immunoSEQ multiplex PCR, and its TCRdb copy is limited to in-frame clones, with some not included. The sample has about 180,000 clones, roughly 80% seen once. The sequenced material came from PBMCs or T cells enriched from blood (not recorded which). These receptors were taken from a man between 60 and 75 years old who had been exposed to COVID-19. The CDR3 runs from the conserved cysteine through the conserved F or W. A D gene is named only where the DNA matches it firmly. Rows give clone size only sometimes, using once, few, many, or a class for an expanded clone.

j_call	cdr3_length	v_call	clone_size	d_call	cdr3_nt	cdr3_aa
TRBJ1-5	17	TRBV5-5	-	TRBD1	TGTGCCAGCAGCCCCGGGACAGGACTTTATAGCAATCAGCCCCAGCATTTT	CASSPGTGLYSNQPQHF
TRBJ2-7	13	TRBV6-5	few	-	TGTGCCAGCAGTCCCGGGATTCAATACGAGCAGTACTTC	CASSPGIQYEQYF
TRBJ2-2	14	TRBV30	-	-	TGTGCCTGGACCAAAAGCCCCCGCAACGGGGAGCTGTTTTTT	CAWTKSPRNGELFF
TRBJ2-7	16	TRBV10-1	-	TRBD2	TGCGCCAGCAGTGGGACCGGGACTAGCGGGACGGGGGAGCAGTACTTC	CASSGTGTSGTGEQYF
TRBJ2-5	14	TRBV6-5	-	TRBD1	TGTGCCAGCAGCCCCGGGACAGGGGAAGAGACCCAGTACTTC	CASSPGTGEETQYF
TRBJ1-3	16	TRBV7-2	-	-	TGTGCCAGCAGCTCTACAAACGACTACTCTGGAAACACCATATATTTT	CASSSTNDYSGNTIYF
TRBJ1-6	15	TRBV11-3	-	TRBD1	TGTGCCAGCAGCGACGGGACAGGGCTTTTTTCACCCCTCCACTTT	CASSDGTGLFSPLHF
TRBJ1-4	19	TRBV7-9	-	TRBD1	TGTGCCAGCAGCTTAGCAGGGCCGGGACAGGGTACAACTAATGAAAAACTGTTTTTT	CASSLAGPGQGTTNEKLFF
TRBJ2-7	15	TRBV7-9	-	TRBD2	TGTGCCAGCAGCTTAGTTCTCGGACTAGCAAGCGAGCAGTACTTC	CASSLVLGLASEQYF
TRBJ2-2	15	TRBV27	-	-	TGTGCCAGCAGTACCCCGGGACTCCGCACCGGGGAGCTGTTTTTT	CASSTPGLRTGELFF
TRBJ2-1	15	TRBV2	-	-	TGTGCCAGCAGTGATTGGGAGAGGCTTTACAATGAGCAGTTCTTC	CASSDWERLYNEQFF
TRBJ1-1	14	TRBV5-1	-	-	TGCGCCAGCAGGGAGGGAGGCGGAAACACTGAAGCTTTCTTT	CASREGGGNTEAFF
TRBJ1-2	17	TRBV5-1	few	TRBD1	TGCGCCAGCAGCTTTTTCCCAAACGGACAGGGGGGCTATGGCTACACCTTC	CASSFFPNGQGGYGYTF
TRBJ2-1	17	TRBV7-2	-	TRBD2	TGTGCCAGCAGCTTAGGGACGGGAGGGTTCTTGTACAATGAGCAGTTCTTC	CASSLGTGGFLYNEQFF
TRBJ2-3	15	TRBV7-3	-	TRBD2	TGTGCCAGCAGCCCACTAGCGACTAGCACAGATACGCAGTATTTT	CASSPLATSTDTQYF
TRBJ2-7	18	TRBV9	-	TRBD2	TGTGCCAGCAGCGTAGACCCGACGGGACTAGCGGGAGTCGGCGAGCAGTACTTC	CASSVDPTGLAGVGEQYF
TRBJ1-1	15	TRBV9	-	TRBD1	TGTGCCAGCAGGTTCGAACAGGGGACGAACACTGAAGCTTTCTTT	CASRFEQGTNTEAFF
TRBJ2-2	14	TRBV24-1	-	-	TGTGCCACCAGTGCTTTCACGAACACCGGGGAGCTGTTTTTT	CATSAFTNTGELFF
TRBJ2-3	15	TRBV5-1	-	-	TGCGCCAGCAGCTCCCTAGCGAGTAGCACAGATACGCAGTATTTT	CASSSLASSTDTQYF
TRBJ1-5	16	TRBV21-1	once	-	TGTGCCAGCACCTCGTTCTGGGGCCCCGTTAATCAGCCCCAGCATTTT	CASTSFWGPVNQPQHF
TRBJ2-5	15	TRBV14	-	-	TGTGCCAGCAGCCAAGAGTTTCGGGGTACCGAGACCCAGTACTTC	CASSQEFRGTETQYF
TRBJ2-1	16	TRBV15	-	-	TGTGCCACCAGCAGAGGGGGCCCGGGGGGCACCAATGAGCAGTTCTTC	CATSRGGPGGTNEQFF
TRBJ1-1	14	TRBV6-5	once	-	TGTGCCAGCAGTTCGCTTCAGTCTCCCACTGAAGCTTTCTTT	CASSSLQSPTEAFF
TRBJ1-6	16	TRBV27	-	TRBD1	TGTGCCAGCAGTCTCCGGGACAGGCCTTTAGGGTCACCCCTCCACTTT	CASSLRDRPLGSPLHF
TRBJ2-7	16	TRBV6-5	-	TRBD1	TGTGCCAGCAGTTCTTCCAGGACAGGGAAATACTACGAGCAGTACTTC	CASSSSRTGKYYEQYF
TRBJ1-2	15	TRBV7-6	-	-	TGTGCCAGCAGCTTAGGGGCAGGCGCCAACTATGGCTACACCTTC	CASSLGAGANYGYTF
TRBJ1-4	21	TRBV19	-	TRBD1	TGTGCCAGTAGTATAATCGCGGGCGGACAGGGGTCTCACGGAACTAATGAAAAACTGTTTTTT	CASSIIAGGQGSHGTNEKLFF
TRBJ2-7	15	TRBV19	-	-	TGTGCCAGTAGTATAGCAGCAGGCAACTCCTACGAGCAGTACTTC	CASSIAAGNSYEQYF
TRBJ1-3	15	TRBV13	-	TRBD1	TGTGCCAGCAGCTTAGCCCGACAGGGACCAAACACCATATATTTT	CASSLARQGPNTIYF
TRBJ1-2	12	TRBV28	-	-	TGTGCCAGCAGAGCCCTTTTAGGGGTCTACACCTTC	CASRALLGVYTF
TRBJ1-2	15	TRBV7-3	-	-	TGTGCCAGCAGCTCCCCCGACAGTAGGGGGAGAGGCTACACCTTC	CASSSPDSRGRGYTF
TRBJ1-1	14	TRBV30	-	-	TGTGCCTGGAGTGTACGCCAGGGGAACACTGAAGCTTTCTTT	CAWSVRQGNTEAFF
TRBJ1-1	13	TRBV29-1	-	-	TGCAGCGTTGTTGGCAACCAGAACACTGAAGCTTTCTTT	CSVVGNQNTEAFF
TRBJ2-7	15	TRBV7-2	-	-	TGTGCCAGCAGCTTAGTAGGAGGGGTATTTTACGAGCAGTACTTC	CASSLVGGVFYEQYF
TRBJ2-3	16	TRBV9	-	TRBD1	TGTGCCAGCAGCGTAGGGACAGGGGTAAGGGCAGATACGCAGTATTTT	CASSVGTGVRADTQYF
TRBJ2-5	13	TRBV6-5	-	TRBD2	TGTGCCAGTGCTAGCGGGGGCAAAGAGACCCAGTACTTC	CASASGGKETQYF
TRBJ2-6	16	TRBV27	-	-	TGTGCCAGCAGTTCCAAGGGGGTTCCTGGGGCCAACGTCCTGACTTTC	CASSSKGVPGANVLTF
TRBJ2-1	18	TRBV5-4	-	-	TGTGCCAGCAGTCCTAAGGGACTTCGGGAGAGCTCCTACAATGAGCAGTTCTTC	CASSPKGLRESSYNEQFF
TRBJ2-2	16	TRBV25-1	few	-	TGTGCCAGCAGTGAAGTGGGGGCAACCGGGGCCGGGGAGCTGTTTTTT	CASSEVGATGAGELFF
TRBJ2-2	14	TRBV15	-	-	TGTGCCACCAGCAGAGATTTGGCTACCGGGGAGCTGTTTTTT	CATSRDLATGELFF
TRBJ2-1	11	TRBV27	-	-	TGTGCCAGCGCCAGGGTAGGTGAGCAGTTCTTC	CASARVGEQFF
TRBJ2-7	18	TRBV19	-	TRBD2	TGTGCCAGTAGTATCCCCCTCTGGACTAGCGGAGGAGTGGGCGAGCAGTACTTC	CASSIPLWTSGGVGEQYF
TRBJ2-7	16	TRBV7-8	-	-	TGTGCCAGCAGCTTCGCCTCTGGACAGAGCTCCTACGAGCAGTACTTC	CASSFASGQSSYEQYF
TRBJ2-1	12	TRBV27	-	TRBD2	TGTGCCAGCAGTTTTCTAGCGGGTGAGCAGTTCTTC	CASSFLAGEQFF
TRBJ1-3	15	TRBV10-3	-	TRBD1	TGTGCCATCAGCATGGGACAGGGCTCTGGAAACACCATATATTTT	CAISMGQGSGNTIYF
TRBJ1-1	13	TRBV6-6	-	-	TGTGCCAGCAGGGGACTGACGACTACTGAAGCTTTCTTT	CASRGLTTTEAFF
TRBJ1-6	15	TRBV6-6	-	-	TGTGCCAGCAGGCCGAGGGGGGGGGACTCGGGACCCCTCCACTTT	CASRPRGGDSGPLHF